The source of this TCR beta chain is a study of blood T cell repertoires in COVID-19 (dated by TCRdb to the early 2020s). Regarding the research as a whole: Collaborator samples came from the United States, Italy and Spain and covered acute and convalescent phases of COVID-19. Sample metadata almost always included a de-identified subject ID, COVID-19 status, age in years and sex. The prospective study material was composed of cDNA or gDNA derived from T cells, B-cell-depleted T cells, or PBMCs. Deeply sampled blood TCRbeta repertoires from subjects exposed to, actively infected with, or recovered from COVID-19 were included in the dataset. Where available, HLA class I and class II types were taken from metadata supplied by the sample provider and were not determined by assay-based typing. A freely available public database, intended as a resource for researchers studying the immune response to SARS-CoV-2, is where the repertoires were released. Samples came from the ongoing ImmuneRACE study (first 160 participants) plus 1,254 subjects from 6 global collaborators.

Worth noting for this clone: It lacks a known antigen. Nothing much larger sits one base from this clone, and base qualities are not available.

Study-wide findings and limitations: Clinical and demographic metadata were provided uncurated, with the amount varying by source and participant.

TCRbeta CDR3 regions were amplified from genomic DNA using the immunoSEQ Assay, a bias-controlled multiplex PCR. The authors' pipeline ran thus. Within the assay, amplification of reference gene primers was used to estimate how many nucleated cells each sample contained. To quantify the absolute abundance of each unique TCRbeta CDR3 rearrangement, sequence reads were collapsed and filtered. Productive Simpson clonality was computed per sample as the square root of Simpson's diversity index over productive rearrangements. TCRdb took this table from immuneACCESS and kept in-frame rearrangements with V and J called. Such tables lack part of the clones; where checked against another copy, unresolved V genes explain under half of the gap, and the rest is unexplained. The DNA gave D and trimming, while V, J and clone size come from that table. For this sample there are under 100,000 clones; around 83% appear just once. The ten largest clonotypes hold over 15% of the sample.

Whole blood was collected in K2EDTA tubes by collaborating institutions according to the institutions' own protocols. For TCRbeta analysis, collaborators shipped samples in one of three forms: frozen whole blood, isolated PBMCs, or DNA extracted from either of those sample types. CDR1 SGHDT and CDR2 YYEEEE were looked up in the germline V gene. From its cysteine to its phenylalanine, the CDR3 spans 12 amino acids. The sequence is cut down to CDR3 DNA, 36 bases in frame from base 1. V and J lose 7 bases and 3 bases, and a span of 10 bases separates them. The specimen sequenced was peripheral blood. The V and J genes are TRBV5-6 and TRBJ1-2, with the identity of the D gene unclear. The source is a woman aged 60-70 years with acute or convalescent COVID-19. The nucleotides are TGTGCCAGCCACGAGGGTGACTATGGCTACACCTTC. Translation gives CASHEGDYGYTF.